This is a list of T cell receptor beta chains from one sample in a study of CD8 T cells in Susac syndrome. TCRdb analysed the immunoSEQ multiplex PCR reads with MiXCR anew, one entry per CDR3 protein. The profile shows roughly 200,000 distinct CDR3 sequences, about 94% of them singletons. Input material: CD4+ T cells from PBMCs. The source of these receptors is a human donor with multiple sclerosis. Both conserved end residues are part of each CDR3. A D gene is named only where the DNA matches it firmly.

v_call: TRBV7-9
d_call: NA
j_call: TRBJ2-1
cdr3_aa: CASSSGVAAIGYNEQFF

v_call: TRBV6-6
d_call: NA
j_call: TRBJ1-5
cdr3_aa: CASSYPTGHNQPQHF

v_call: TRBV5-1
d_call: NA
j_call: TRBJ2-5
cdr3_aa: CASSLYTEETQYF

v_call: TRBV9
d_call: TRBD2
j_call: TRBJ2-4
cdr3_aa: CASSPHPPTSSKNIQYF

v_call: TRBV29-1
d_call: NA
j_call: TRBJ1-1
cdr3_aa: CSVVSNLRNTEAFF

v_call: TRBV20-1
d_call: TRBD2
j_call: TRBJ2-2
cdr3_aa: CSAKGLAGPWNTGELFF

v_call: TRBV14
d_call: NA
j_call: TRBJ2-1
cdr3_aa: CASSQGNVNEQFF

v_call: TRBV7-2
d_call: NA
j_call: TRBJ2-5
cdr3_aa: CASSLDRGDSSETQYF

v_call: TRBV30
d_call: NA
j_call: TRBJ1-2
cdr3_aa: CAWSVGERFYGYTF

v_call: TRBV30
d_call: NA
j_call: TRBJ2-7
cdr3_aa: CAWALDNSYEQYF

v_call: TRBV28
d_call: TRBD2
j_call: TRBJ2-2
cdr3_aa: CASSLGAVAGVLTGELFF

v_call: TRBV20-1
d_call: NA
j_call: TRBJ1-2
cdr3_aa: CSGRGRSYGYTF

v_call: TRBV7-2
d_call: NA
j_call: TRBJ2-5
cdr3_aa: CASSLGNQETQYF

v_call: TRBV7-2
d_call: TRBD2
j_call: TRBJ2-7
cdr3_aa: CASSLGLAGGEQYF

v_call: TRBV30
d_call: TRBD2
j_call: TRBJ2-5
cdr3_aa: CAWRPGGGYQETQYF

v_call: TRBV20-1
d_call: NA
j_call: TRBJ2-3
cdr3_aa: CSASGRASTDTQYF

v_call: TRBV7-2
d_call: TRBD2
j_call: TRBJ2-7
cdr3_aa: CASSFSGVAGATYEQYF

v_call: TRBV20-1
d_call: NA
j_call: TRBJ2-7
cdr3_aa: CSARDHRGSYEQYF

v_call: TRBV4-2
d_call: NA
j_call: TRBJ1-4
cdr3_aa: CASSQDVRVENEKLFF

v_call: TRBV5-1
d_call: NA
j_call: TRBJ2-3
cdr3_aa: CASSPMGLTDTQYF

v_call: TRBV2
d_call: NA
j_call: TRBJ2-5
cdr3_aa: CASMQGSQETQYF

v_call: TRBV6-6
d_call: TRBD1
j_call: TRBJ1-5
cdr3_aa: CASTGTDNQPQHF

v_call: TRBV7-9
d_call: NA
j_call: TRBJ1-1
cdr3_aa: CASSRDLGEVNTEAFF

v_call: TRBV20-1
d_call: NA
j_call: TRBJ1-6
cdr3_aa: CRVGSGSPLHF

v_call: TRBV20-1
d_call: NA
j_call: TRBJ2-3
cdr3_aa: CRAHGYTQYF

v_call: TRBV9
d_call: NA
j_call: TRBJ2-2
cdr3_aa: CASSVFPDGNTGELFF

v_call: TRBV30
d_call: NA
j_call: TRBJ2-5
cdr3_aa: CAWSRGGTPQYF

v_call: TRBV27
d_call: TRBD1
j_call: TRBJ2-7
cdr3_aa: CASSPGQGRTYEQYF

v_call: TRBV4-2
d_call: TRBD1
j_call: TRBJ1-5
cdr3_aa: CASSQQQGLYSNQPQHF

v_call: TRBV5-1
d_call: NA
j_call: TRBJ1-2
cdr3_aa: CASSLVAAHSGGYTF

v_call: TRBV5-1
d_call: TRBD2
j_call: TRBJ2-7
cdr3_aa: CASSFGLADSYEQYF

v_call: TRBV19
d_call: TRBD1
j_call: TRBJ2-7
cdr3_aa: CASSLPGTGFYEQYF

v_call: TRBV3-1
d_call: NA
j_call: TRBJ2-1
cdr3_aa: CASSQEGGGREQFF

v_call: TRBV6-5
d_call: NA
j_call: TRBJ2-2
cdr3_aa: CASSYPGGELFF

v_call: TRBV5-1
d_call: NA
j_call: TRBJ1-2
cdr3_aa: CASSLGQLGDGYTF

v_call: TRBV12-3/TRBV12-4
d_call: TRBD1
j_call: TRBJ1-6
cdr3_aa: CASRGDRSYNSPLHF

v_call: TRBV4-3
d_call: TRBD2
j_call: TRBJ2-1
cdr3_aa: CASSQGAGLAFNEQFF

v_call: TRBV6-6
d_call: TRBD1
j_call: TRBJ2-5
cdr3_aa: CATLRTGAPETQYF

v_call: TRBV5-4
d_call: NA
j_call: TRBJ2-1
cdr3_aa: CASSLTDPNEQFF

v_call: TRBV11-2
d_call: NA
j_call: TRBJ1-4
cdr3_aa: CASSSTGGKNEKLFF

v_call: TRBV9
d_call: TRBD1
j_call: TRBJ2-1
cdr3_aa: CASSVAGQGTYNEQFF

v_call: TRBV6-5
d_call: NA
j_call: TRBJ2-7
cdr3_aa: CASSLGHYYEQYF